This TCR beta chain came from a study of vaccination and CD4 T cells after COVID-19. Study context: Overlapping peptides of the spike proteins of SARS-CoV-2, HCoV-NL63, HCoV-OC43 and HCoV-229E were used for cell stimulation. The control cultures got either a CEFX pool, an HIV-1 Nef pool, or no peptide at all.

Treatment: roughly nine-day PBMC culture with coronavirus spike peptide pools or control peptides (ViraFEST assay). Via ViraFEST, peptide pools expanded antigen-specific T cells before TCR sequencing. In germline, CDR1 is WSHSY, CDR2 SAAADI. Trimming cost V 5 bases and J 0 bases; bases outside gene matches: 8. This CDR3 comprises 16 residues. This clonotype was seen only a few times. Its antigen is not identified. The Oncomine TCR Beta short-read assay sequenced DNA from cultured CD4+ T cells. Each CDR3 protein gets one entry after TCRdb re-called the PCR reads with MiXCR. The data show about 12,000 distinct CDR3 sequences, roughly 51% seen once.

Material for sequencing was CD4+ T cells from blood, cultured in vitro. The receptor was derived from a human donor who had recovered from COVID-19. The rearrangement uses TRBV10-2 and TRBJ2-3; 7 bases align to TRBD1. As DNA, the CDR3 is TGCGCCAGCAGTTACGCGACAGGGCTTAGCACAGATACGCAGTATTTT. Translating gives CASSYATGLSTDTQYF.